The entry below gives a single T cell receptor (beta chain) sequence along with its context. Antigen specificity is unknown. One end of the junction is discordant with germline, which a read error may explain. These data belong to a study of T cells in Graves' hyperthyroidism and ophthalmopathy. Study conclusions and caveats: From stable hyperthyroidism, ophthalmopathy was set apart by a 13 V-J model.

Exclusion followed for patients with uncontrolled infection, other autoimmune disease, pregnancy or lactation. Every diagnosis used clinical symptoms, serum thyroxine and TRAb, thyroid ultrasound and orbital computed tomography. The CDR3 is 13 residues long. CDR1 is ENHRY, CDR2 SYGVKD, per germline. TCR beta CDR3 regions were amplified from RNA. When the TCR CDR3 underwent first-round RT-PCR, the HTBI primer set was used. TCRdb reanalysed the multiplex PCR reads using MiXCR and keeps one entry per CDR3 protein. Here the sample spans about 840,000 distinct CDR3 sequences, roughly 40% being singletons. The rearrangement joins TRBV10-3 to TRBJ2-7; D is undetermined. The source is a man between 18 and 29 years old with Graves' hyperthyroidism. The sequenced sample was blood. DNA of the CDR3: TGTGCCAGCAGTCCTCAAGCCCCCTACGAGCAGTACTTC. Translated, it gives CASSPQAPYEQYF.